This T cell receptor (beta chain) was profiled in a study of cytomegalovirus exposure and HLA in healthy donors (dated by TCRdb to about 2017). A note on the overall study: An earlier analysis of about 560 of the donors reported about 300 Gb of sequence data and around 100 million unique TCR beta sequences obtained from approximately 180 million T cells. An early release covering about 600 HLA-typed donors comprised approximately 290 gigabases of sequencing data and tens of millions of unique TCR sequences. Of the approximately 400 genotyped donors, over 70% fell in the genetic ancestry cluster associated with self-reported Caucasian donors. The study was designed to test whether signatures of past pathogen exposure could be identified by cataloging public T cell receptors. The study used immunosequencing to profile the T cell repertoires of 670 or so subjects and linked those repertoires to cytomegalovirus serostatus. Along with the roughly 670-subject first cohort, a separate validation cohort of over a hundred different subjects was used. High-throughput TCR immunosequencing, statistical association of individual TCRs with disease status, and machine learning were combined to predict cytomegalovirus infection status. To study patterns of TCR occurrence, a later analysis re-analyzed previously published TCR beta repertoires from just over 650 donors and added high-resolution HLA genotyping. Rather than drawing on any new phenotypic data, the later analysis identified candidate immune exposures from TCR beta sequences and the way those sequences occurred across donors. In an earlier analysis of 587 of the donors, high-throughput TCR beta sequencing was used to judge whether each TCR beta V gene segment behaved as functional or pseudogenic. Donor age, sex, ethnicity and CMV serostatus were compiled alongside the repertoire data. Genome-wide SNP genotypes for about 60% of the roughly 700 donors were used in a later genetic analysis, which treated that subset as a discovery cohort. All discovery cohort repertoires had been generated on a single sequencing platform. HLA typing included class I and class II loci at four-digit resolution. The number of donors typed differed by locus, with roughly 620-630 for A, B, C, DRB1 and DQB1, around 500 for DQA1, 600 to 610 for DPA1, and 450 to 480 for DPB1. Four or five DR-DQ haplotypes were handled as single units for association and clustering, since linkage in the cohort was strong. Among 350 to 400 genotyped donors of the cohort, an average of about 240,000 unique TCR beta nucleotide sequences were sequenced per donor, around 18% of them non-productive. Summary of the overall study and its limitations: In a later analysis, HLA-associated TCR beta chains showed more clonal expansion and lower generation probabilities than non-associated chains that were equally common. Most CMV-associated TCR beta chains appeared to be HLA-restricted in a later analysis, and the HLA associations seemed to be driven largely by CMV exposure. In a later analysis, about 17,000 TCR beta sequences were associated with specific HLA alleles at a false discovery rate of 0.05. A cluster of highly shared sequence variants was judged likely to represent a technical artifact of the sequencing pipeline. Compared with the 666-donor mean, donors in an Asian-associated ancestry cluster had fewer N-insertions in productive TCRs, according to a later genetic analysis. According to a later analysis, parvovirus B19, influenza, CMV and Epstein-Barr virus appeared linked to several top co-occurrence clusters. Most TCR sequences were seen in very few donors, while some public TCRs were found in many individuals. The 87-base-pair reads could not distinguish some IMGT-functional V segments, including TRBV6-2 and TRBV6-3, so those segments were excluded. Broadly in line with IMGT annotations, most TCR beta V segments showed up in productive rearrangements about 87% or about 30% of the time in an earlier analysis of several hundred of the donors. Approximately 16 rarely observed V segments, including chromosome 9 orphons, were excluded from the earlier analysis of almost 600 of the donors because counts were too low. A further reported finding was that TCR beta sequences accurately predicted the HLA-A and HLA-B alleles for most subjects in the first cohort. Correlated functional status among segregating V segments might reflect linkage disequilibrium, but an unknown experimental factor could not be ruled out. It was suggested by the authors that the approach could potentially be generalized to other disease states and immunological phenotypes. Sequencing depth was assumed to be roughly uniform across donors in the presence/absence analyses, though that assumption may not hold. In vitro tests confirmed that a few of the cytomegalovirus-associated TCR beta chains recognize cytomegalovirus antigens. The cohort was sequenced for TCR beta chains only, and without alpha or paired-chain data the features that could be detected were limited. An association between a missense DCLRE1C variant and V-gene and J-gene trimming of TCR beta chains was found in a later genetic analysis and replicated in an independent cohort. For the cohort, immune exposure information was limited to CMV serostatus. In a later analysis, TCR association rates were found to vary across HLA loci, with the most associated TCRs seen for DRB1 alleles and the fewest for HLA-C alleles. In the study, some 180 TCR beta chains were listed as associated with cytomegalovirus. When HLA alleles, especially DR and DQ, strongly co-occurred, attributing TCR associations to individual alleles was difficult. Because some donors lacked HLA typing at each locus, the association tests relied only on the typed subset. The classifier was reported to diagnose cytomegalovirus status with high specificity and sensitivity in both the original cohort and the validation cohort.

At the junction V is shortened by 2 bases and J by 5 bases, with 7 bases in between. CDR1 and CDR2 were assigned from the germline V gene (reference sequence) as GTSNPN and SVGIG. From the cysteine through the phenylalanine, the CDR3 covers 11 amino acids. Just CDR3 DNA is preserved here, 33 bases in frame from base 1. Library construction relied on the immunoSEQ multiplex PCR assay. For the multiplex PCR, a mixture combining 60 forward primers for TCR Vbeta segments and 13 reverse primers for TCR Jbeta segments was used. The CDR3 region of rearranged TCR beta genes was amplified from genomic DNA with a multiplex PCR assay. On the Illumina HiSeq System, the amplified TCR beta libraries were sequenced as 87-base-pair reads. On the authors' methods: Across the 666 repertoires, a later analysis counted 60 million to 90 million unique TCR beta chains, about 10 million of which were shared by at least two donors. To remove PCR and sequencing errors, raw reads were error-corrected and collapsed into unique sequences using a nearest-neighbor algorithm that merged closely related sequences. To assign V, D and J gene segments, CDR3 sequences were aligned to IMGT reference sequences. For a sequence to be retained, at least a six-nucleotide match to both a V gene segment and a J gene segment was required. A rearrangement was called productive if the CDR3 had no stop codons and remained in frame with V and J, and every other rearrangement was called non-productive. Following IMGT convention, CDR3 was defined as the stretch from the second conserved V-encoded cysteine up to the conserved J-encoded phenylalanine. The earlier analysis of about 590 of the donors excluded sequences that lacked an unambiguous match to a single V gene segment. In an earlier analysis of a few hundred of the donors, V segments were called functional above 56.7% productive rearrangements and were called segregating when the between-donor standard deviation exceeded 5%. A statistical classification framework was developed to diagnose cytomegalovirus status using the catalog of TCR beta chain sequences. In a later analysis, V and J genes were assigned by comparing TCR nucleotide sequences against IMGT/GENE-DB human TR gene sequences. The TCRdist pipeline was used in a later analysis to assign CDR3 sequences and most-parsimonious VDJ recombination scenarios. In a later analysis, each TCR beta chain was defined by its CDR3 amino acid sequence together with its V-gene family, and reads without a unique V-gene family were excluded. To address suspected cross-contamination and a sequencing artifact, a later analysis removed roughly 640 highly shared, low-generation-probability nucleotide sequences. In a later analysis, a clonal expansion index for each public chain was calculated from normalized within-repertoire ranks of inferred template counts. In a later analysis, generation probabilities were computed with a VDJ recombination model fitted to out-of-frame rearrangements, and the resulting probabilities were checked against IGoR. A later analysis scored TCR-TCR, TCR-HLA and TCR-CMV co-occurrence with hypergeometric tests, applying a repertoire-size bias correction to TCR pairs. A later analysis estimated false discovery rates by permuting HLA or CMV assignments 20 times. In a later analysis, co-occurring TCRs were grouped using DBSCAN, and TCRdist sequence similarity was added for clustering within HLA-allele-positive subsets. Repertoires with fewer than 30,000 or more than 120,000 public chains were left out of co-occurrence clustering, as were five repertoires with anomalous nucleotide sharing. Not all clones reach the TCRdb copy of this immuneACCESS table, which keeps in-frame sequences only. Checked studies attribute under half of the gap to unresolved V genes and leave the rest unexplained. The D gene and trimming were derived from the DNA, and the V and J assignments and clone size from that table. The sample yields around 86,000 clones; around 8% were counted once. The leading ten clones occupy 2% to 2.5% of the sample.

The cohort comprised some 680 healthy bone marrow donors. At the time of sampling, every cohort member was nominally healthy, though immune exposures that went unrecorded were likely present. The donor tested CMV seronegative and was one of the 352 seronegative cohort members. A peripheral blood sample was collected from each donor, and TCR beta sequencing was performed on peripheral blood mononuclear cells. The Qiagen DNeasy Blood Extraction Kit was used to extract genomic DNA from the blood cell samples. With respect to this clone: It lacks a known antigen. No much larger clone is present one base from it, and per-base qualities are unavailable.

Recombination linked TRBV30 to TRBJ2-7; possibly the D gene is TRBD1, per 6 matching bases. The origin of this receptor is a man aged 45-60 years in good health and CMV-seronegative. The material sequenced was PBMCs. This receptor has the CDR3 CAWSPGDEQYF. The DNA reads as follows: TGTGCCTGGAGTCCAGGGGACGAGCAGTACTTC. The entire variable domain, with the stretches around the CDR3 drawn from the reference TRBV30 and TRBJ2-7 proteins, is SQTIHQWPATLVQPVGSPLSLECTVEGTSNPNLYWYRQAAGRGLQLLFYSVGIGQISSEVPQNLSASRPQDRQFILSSKKLLLSDSGFYLCAWSPGDEQYFGPGTRLTVT.